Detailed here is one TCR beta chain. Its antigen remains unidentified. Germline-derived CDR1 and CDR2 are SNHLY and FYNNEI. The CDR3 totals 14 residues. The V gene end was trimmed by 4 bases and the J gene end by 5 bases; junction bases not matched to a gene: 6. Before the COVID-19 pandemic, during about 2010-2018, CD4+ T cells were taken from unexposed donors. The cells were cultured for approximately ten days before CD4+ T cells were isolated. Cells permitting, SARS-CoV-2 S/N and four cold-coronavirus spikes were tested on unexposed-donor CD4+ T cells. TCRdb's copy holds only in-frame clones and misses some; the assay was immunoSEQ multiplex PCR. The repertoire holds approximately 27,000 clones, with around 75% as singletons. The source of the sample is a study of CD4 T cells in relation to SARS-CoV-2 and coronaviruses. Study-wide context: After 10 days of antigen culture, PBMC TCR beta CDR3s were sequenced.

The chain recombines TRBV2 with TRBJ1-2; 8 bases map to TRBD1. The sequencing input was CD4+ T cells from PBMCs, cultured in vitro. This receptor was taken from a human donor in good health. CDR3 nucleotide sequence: TGTGCCAGCAGTGGGGACAGGCTTTCTTATGGCTACACCTTC. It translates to CASSGDRLSYGYTF.